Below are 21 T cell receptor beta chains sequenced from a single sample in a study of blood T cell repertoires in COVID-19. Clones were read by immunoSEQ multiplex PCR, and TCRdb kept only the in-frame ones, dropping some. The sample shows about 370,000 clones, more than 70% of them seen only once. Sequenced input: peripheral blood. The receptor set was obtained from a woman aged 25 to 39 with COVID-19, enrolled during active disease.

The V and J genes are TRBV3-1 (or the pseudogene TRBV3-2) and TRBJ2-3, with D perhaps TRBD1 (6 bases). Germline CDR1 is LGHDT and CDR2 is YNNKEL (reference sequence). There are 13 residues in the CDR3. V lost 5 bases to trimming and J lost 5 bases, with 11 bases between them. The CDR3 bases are TGTGCCAGCAGCGAATCAGGGGTAGATACGCAGTATTTT. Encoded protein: CASSESGVDTQYF.

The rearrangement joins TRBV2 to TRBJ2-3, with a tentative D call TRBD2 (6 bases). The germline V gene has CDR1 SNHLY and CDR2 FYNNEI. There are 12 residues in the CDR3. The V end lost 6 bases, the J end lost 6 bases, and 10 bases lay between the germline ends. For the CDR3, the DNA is TGTGCCAGCAGGGGAGGTTGGGATACGCAGTATTTT. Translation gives CASRGGWDTQYF.

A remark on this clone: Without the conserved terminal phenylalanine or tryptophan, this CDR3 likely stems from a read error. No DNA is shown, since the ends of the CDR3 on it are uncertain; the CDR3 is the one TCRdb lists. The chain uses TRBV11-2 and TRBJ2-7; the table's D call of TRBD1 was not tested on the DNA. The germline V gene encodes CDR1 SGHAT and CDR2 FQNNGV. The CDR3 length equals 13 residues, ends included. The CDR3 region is CASSLSSGAHLFS.

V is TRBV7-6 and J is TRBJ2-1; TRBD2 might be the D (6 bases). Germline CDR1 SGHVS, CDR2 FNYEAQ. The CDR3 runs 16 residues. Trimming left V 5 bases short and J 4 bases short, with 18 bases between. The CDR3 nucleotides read TGTGCCAGCAGCCCTCTTGGGGGAGCGGGTTACAATGAGCAGTTCTTC. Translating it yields CASSPLGGAGYNEQFF. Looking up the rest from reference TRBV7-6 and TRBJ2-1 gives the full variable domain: GAGVSQSPRYKVTKRGQDVALRCDPISGHVSLYWYRQALGQGPEFLTYFNYEAQQDKSGLPNDRFSAERPEGSISTLTIQRTEQRDSAMYRCASSPLGGAGYNEQFFGPGTRLTVL.

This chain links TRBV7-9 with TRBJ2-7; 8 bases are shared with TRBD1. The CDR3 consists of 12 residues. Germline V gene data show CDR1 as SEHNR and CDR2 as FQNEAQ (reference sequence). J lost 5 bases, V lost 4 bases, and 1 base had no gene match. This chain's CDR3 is CASSSTGDEQYV. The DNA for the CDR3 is TGTGCCAGCAGCTCGACAGGGGACGAGCAGTACGTC.

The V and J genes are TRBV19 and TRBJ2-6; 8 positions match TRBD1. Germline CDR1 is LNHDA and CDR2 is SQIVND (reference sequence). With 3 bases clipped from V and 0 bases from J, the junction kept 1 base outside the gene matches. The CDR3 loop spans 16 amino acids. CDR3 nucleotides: TGTGCCAGTAGTATTGGACAGGGCTCTGGGGCCAACGTCCTGACTTTC. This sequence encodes CASSIGQGSGANVLTF.

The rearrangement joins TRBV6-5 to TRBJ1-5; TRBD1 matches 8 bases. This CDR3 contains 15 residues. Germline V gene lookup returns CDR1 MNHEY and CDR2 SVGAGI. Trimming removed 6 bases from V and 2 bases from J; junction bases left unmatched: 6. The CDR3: CASSLTGDGNQPQHF. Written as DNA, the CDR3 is TGTGCCAGCAGCCTGACAGGGGATGGCAATCAGCCCCAGCATTTT.

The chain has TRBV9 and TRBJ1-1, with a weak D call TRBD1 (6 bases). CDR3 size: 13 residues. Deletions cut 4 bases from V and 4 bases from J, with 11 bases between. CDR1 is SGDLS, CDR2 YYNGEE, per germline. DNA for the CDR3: TGTGCCAGCAGCCTAGGGGGAGTCACTGAAGCTTTCTTT. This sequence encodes CASSLGGVTEAFF.

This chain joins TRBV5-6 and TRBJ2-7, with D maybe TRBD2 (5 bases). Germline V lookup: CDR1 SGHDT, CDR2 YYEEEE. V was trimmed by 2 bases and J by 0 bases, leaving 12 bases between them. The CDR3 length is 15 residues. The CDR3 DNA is TGTGCCAGCAGCTTATTAGCGCTTTCCTCCTACGAGCAGTACGTC. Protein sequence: CASSLLALSSYEQYV.

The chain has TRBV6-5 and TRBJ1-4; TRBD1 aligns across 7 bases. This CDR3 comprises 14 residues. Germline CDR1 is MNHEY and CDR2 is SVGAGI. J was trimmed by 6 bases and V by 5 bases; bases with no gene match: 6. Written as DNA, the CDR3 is TGTGCCAGCAGTATGACAGGGTTGGATGAAAAACTGTTTTTT. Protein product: CASSMTGLDEKLFF.

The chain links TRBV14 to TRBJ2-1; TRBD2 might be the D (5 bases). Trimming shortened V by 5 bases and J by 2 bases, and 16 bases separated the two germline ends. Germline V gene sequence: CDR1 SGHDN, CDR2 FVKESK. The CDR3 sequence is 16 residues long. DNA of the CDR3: TGTGCCAGCAGCGGATTTAGGGAGAACACCTACAATGAGCAGTTCTTC. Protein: CASSGFRENTYNEQFF.

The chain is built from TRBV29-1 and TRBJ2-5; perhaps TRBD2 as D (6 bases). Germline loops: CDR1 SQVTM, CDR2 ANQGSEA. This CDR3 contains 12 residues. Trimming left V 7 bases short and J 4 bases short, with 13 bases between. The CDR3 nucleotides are TGCAGCGCCTTGGGGGGATCAGAGACCCAGTACTTC. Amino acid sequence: CSALGGSETQYF. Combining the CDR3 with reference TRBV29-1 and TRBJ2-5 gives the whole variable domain SAVISQKPSRDICQRGTSLTIQCQVDSQVTMMFWYRQQPGQSLTLIATANQGSEATYESGFVIDKFPISRPNLTFSTLTVSNMSPEDSSIYLCSALGGSETQYFGPGTRLLVL.

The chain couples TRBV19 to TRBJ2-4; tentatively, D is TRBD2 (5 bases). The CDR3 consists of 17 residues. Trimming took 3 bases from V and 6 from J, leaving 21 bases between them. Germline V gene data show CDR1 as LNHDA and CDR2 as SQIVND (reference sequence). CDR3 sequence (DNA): TGTGCCAGTAGTATCAATTTAGAGATCGGGATGGGAAACATTCAGTACTTC. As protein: CASSINLEIGMGNIQYF.

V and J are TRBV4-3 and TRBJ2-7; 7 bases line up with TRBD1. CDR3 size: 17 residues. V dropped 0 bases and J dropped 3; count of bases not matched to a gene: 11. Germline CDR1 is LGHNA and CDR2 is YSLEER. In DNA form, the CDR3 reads TGCGCCAGCAGCCAAGAGTTTGAGGGGGCGCTGGGCTACGAGCAGTACTTC. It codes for CASSQEFEGALGYEQYF.

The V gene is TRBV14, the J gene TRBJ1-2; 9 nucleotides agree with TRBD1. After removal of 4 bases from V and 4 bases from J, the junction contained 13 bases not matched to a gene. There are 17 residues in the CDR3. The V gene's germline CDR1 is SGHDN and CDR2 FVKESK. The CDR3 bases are TGTGCCAGCAGCCGTTTAAGGGACAGGGAAGCGCGCTATGGCTACACCTTC. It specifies CASSRLRDREARYGYTF.

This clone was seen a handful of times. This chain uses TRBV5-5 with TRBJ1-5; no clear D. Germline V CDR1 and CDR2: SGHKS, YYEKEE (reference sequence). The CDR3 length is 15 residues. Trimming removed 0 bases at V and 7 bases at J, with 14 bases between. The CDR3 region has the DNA TGTGCCAGCAGCTTGGCAGGCGACCCTCTCCAGCCCCAGCATTTT. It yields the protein CASSLAGDPLQPQHF.

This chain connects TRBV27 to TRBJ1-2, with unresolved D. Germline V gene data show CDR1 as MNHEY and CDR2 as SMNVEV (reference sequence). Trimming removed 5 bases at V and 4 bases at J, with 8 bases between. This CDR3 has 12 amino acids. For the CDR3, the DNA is TGTGCCAGCAGTGGGGAGTCCTATGGCTACACCTTC. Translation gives CASSGESYGYTF.

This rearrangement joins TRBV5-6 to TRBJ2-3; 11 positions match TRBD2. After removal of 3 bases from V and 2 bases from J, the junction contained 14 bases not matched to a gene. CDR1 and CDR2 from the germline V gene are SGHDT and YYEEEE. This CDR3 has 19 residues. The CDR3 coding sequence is TGTGCCAGCAGCTGGGTTAGACTAGCGGGATCCCCTTCCACAGATACGCAGTATTTT. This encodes CASSWVRLAGSPSTDTQYF.

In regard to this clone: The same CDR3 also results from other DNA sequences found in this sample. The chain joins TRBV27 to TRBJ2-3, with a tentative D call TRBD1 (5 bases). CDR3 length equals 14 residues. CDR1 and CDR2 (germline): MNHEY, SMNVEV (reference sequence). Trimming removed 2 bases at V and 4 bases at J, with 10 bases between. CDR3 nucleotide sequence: TGTGCCAGCAGTTTAAGGGGCAGGGCAGATACGCAGTATTTT. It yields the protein CASSLRGRADTQYF.

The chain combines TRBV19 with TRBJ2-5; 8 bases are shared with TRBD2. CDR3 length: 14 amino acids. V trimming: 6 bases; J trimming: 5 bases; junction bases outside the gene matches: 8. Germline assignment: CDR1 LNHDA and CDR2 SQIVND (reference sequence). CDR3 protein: CASRHSGGGETQYF. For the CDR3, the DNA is TGTGCCAGTAGACACAGCGGGGGCGGTGAGACCCAGTACTTC. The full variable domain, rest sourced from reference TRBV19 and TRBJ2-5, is DGGITQSPKYLFRKEGQNVTLSCEQNLNHDAMYWYRQDPGQGLRLIYYSQIVNDFQKGDIAEGYSVSREKKESFPLTVTSAQKNPTAFYLCASRHSGGGETQYFGPGTRLLVL.

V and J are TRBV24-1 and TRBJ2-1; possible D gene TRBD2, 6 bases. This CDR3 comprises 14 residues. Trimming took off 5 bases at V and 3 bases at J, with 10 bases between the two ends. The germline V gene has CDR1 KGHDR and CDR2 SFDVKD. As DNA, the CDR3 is TGTGCCACCAGTGGGGCGGGAATCTACAATGAGCAGTTCTTC. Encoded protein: CATSGAGIYNEQFF.